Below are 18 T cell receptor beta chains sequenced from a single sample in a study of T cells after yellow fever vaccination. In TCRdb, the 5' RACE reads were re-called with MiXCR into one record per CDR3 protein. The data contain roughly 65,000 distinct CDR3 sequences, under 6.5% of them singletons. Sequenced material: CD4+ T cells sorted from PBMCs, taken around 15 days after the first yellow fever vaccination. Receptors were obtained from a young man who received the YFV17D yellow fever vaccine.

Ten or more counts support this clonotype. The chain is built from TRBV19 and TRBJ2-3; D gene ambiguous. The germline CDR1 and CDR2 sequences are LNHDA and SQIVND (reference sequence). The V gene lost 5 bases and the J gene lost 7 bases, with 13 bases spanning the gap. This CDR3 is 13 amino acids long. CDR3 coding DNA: TGTGCCAGTAGTCCCTCTTCGGAAAATACGCAGTATTTT. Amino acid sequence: CASSPSSENTQYF.

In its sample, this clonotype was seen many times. CDR3 in DNA: TGCGCCAGCGGACCGCAGGGGGGGGGACTAGCTTATGAGCAGTTCTTC. It encodes CASGPQGGGLAYEQFF. This chain links TRBV5-1 with TRBJ2-1, with 9 bases aligning to TRBD2. CDR1 and CDR2 (germline): SGHRS, YFSETQ. The CDR3 loop spans 16 amino acids. The V segment lost 7 bases and the J segment 8 bases; nucleotides outside the gene matches: 16.

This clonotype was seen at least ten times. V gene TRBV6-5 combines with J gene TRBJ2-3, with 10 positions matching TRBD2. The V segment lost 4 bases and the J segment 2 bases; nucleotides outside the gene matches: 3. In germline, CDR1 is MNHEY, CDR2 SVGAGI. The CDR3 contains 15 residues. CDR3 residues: CASSFGLADTDTQYF. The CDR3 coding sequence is TGTGCCAGCAGTTTCGGACTAGCGGACACAGATACGCAGTATTTT.

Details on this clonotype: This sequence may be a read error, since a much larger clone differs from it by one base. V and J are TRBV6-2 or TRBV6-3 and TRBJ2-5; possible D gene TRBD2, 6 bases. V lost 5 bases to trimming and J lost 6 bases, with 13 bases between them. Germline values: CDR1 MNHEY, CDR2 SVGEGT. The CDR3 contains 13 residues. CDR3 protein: CASSPAGPKTQYF. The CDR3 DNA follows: TGTGCCAGCAGTCCAGCGGGCCCTAAGACCCAGTACTTC.

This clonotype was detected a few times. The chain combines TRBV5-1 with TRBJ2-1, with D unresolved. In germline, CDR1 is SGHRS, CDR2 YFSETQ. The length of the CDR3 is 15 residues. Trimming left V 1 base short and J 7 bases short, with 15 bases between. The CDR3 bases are TGCGCCAGCAGCTTGAGTTCCCCCAACTATAATGAGCAGTTCTTC. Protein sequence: CASSLSSPNYNEQFF.

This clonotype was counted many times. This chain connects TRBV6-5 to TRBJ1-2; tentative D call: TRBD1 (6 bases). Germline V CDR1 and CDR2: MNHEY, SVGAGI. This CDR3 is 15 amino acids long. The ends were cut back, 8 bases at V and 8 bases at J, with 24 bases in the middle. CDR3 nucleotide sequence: TGTGCCAGCCGCTTCGAGGGACAACAACCTGGGGGCTACACCTTC. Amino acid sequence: CASRFEGQQPGGYTF.

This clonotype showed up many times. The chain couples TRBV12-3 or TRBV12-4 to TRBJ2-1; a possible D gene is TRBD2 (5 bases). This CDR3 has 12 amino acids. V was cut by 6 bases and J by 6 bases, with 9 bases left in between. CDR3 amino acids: CASRDSPNEQFF. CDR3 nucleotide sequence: TGTGCCAGCAGGGACTCCCCCAATGAGCAGTTCTTC.

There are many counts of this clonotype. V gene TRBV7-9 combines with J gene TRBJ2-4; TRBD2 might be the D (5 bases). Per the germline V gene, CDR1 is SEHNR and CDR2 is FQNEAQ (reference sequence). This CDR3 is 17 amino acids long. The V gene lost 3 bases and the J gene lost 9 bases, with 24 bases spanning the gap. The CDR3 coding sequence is TGTGCCAGCAGCTTGTCCGCCTTTGCCGGGGATCTCGGCATTCAGTACTTC. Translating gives CASSLSAFAGDLGIQYF.

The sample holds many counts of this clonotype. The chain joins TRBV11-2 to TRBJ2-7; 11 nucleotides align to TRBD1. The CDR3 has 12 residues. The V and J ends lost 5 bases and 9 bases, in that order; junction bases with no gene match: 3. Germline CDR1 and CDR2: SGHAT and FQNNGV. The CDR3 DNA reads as TGTGCCAGCAGCCCGGACAGGGGGCGGCAGTACTTC. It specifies CASSPDRGRQYF.

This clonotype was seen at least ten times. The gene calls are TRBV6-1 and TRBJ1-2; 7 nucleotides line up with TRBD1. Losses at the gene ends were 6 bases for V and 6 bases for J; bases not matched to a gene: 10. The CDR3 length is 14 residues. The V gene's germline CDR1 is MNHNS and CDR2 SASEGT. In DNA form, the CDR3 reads TGTGCCAGCAGCGACAGGGTTAAAAGGGATGGCTACACCTTC. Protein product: CASSDRVKRDGYTF.

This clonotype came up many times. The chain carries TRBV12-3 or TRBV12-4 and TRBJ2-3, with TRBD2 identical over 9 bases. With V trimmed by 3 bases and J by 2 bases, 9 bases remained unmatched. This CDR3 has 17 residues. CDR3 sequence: CASSLRGSGGITDTQYF. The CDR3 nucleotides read TGTGCCAGCAGTTTGAGGGGGAGCGGGGGGATCACAGATACGCAGTATTTT.

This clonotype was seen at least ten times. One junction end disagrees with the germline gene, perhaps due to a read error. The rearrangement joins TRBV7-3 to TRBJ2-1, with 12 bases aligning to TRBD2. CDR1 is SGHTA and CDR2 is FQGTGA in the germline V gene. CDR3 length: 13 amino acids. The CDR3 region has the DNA TGTGCCAGCAGCTCTGCTAGCGGGGGGGCCGGAGTCTTC. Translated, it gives CASSSASGGAGVF.

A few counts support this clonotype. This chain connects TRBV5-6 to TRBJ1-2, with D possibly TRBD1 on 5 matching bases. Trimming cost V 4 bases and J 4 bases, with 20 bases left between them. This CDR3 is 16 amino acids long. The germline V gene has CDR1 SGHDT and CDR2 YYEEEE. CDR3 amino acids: CASSHPSSLGVYGYTF. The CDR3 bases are TGTGCCAGCAGCCATCCTTCATCCCTGGGGGTCTATGGCTACACCTTC. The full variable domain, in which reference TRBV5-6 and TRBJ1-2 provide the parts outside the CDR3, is DAGVTQSPTHLIKTRGQQVTLRCSPKSGHDTVSWYQQALGQGPQFIFQYYEEEERQRGNFPDRFSGHQFPNYSSELNVNALLLGDSALYLCASSHPSSLGVYGYTFGSGTRLTVV.

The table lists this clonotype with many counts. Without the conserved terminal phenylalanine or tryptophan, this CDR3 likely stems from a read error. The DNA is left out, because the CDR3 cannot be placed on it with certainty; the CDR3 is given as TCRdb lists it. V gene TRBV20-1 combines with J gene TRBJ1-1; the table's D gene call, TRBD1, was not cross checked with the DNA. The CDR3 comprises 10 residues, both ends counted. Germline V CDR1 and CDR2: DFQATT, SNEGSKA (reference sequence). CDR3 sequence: CSAAGTGGSI.

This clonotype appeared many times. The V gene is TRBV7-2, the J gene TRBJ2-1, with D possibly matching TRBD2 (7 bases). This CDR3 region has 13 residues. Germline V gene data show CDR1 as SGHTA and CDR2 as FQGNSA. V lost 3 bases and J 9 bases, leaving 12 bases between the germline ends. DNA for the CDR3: TGTGCCAGCAGCTTGGGGGGGGGCCTTGAGCAGTTCTTC. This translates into CASSLGGGLEQFF.

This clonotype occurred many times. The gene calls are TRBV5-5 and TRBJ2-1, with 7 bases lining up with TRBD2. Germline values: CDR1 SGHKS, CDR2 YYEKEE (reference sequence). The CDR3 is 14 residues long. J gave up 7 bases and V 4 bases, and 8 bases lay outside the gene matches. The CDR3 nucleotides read TGTGCCAGCAGCCGTCGGAGCGGGGCTAATGAGCAGTTCTTC. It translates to CASSRRSGANEQFF.

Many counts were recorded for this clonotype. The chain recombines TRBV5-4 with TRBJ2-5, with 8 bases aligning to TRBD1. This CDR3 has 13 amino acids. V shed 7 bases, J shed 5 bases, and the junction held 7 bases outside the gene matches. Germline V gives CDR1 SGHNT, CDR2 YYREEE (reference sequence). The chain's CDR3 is CASFLQGAETQYF. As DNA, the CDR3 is TGTGCCAGCTTTCTTCAGGGGGCGGAGACCCAGTACTTC.

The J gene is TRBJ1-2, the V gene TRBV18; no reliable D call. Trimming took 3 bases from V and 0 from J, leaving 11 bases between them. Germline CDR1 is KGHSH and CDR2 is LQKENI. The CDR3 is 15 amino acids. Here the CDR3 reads CASSPLADANYGYTF. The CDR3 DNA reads TGTGCCAGCTCACCGTTAGCAGACGCTAACTATGGCTACACCTTC. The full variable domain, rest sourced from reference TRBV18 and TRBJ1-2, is NAGVMQNPRHLVRRRGQEARLRCSPMKGHSHVYWYRQLPEEGLKFMVYLQKENIIDESGMPKERFSAEFPKEGPSILRIQQVVRGDSAAYFCASSPLADANYGYTFGSGTRLTVV.